This T cell receptor beta chain was sequenced for a study of cytomegalovirus exposure and HLA in healthy donors. Whole-study results and caveats: The classifier reportedly diagnosed cytomegalovirus status with high sensitivity and specificity. Roughly even sequencing depth across donors was the assumption behind the presence/absence analyses. As confirmed in vitro, a few CMV-associated chains were specific for CMV antigens.

The CDR3 length is 11 residues. The V gene's germline CDR1 is SQVTM and CDR2 ANQGSEA. PCR amplification relied on 60 Vbeta primers (plus 13 Jbeta primers). Measured with immunoSEQ multiplex PCR; TCRdb has only the in-frame clones, and not every one. The sample has about 180,000 clones, 75% to 85% seen once; the top ten hold 2% to 2.5%. On this clone itself: Antigen: not known.

The source is a woman aged 25 to 39 in good health and CMV-seropositive. The V and J genes are TRBV29-1 and TRBJ2-7, with 7 bases identical to TRBD2. The sequencing sample was made of PBMCs. CDR3 loop: CRVGGTYEQYF. The CDR3 bases are TGCAGGGTCGGGGGGACCTACGAGCAGTACTTC.